This T cell receptor (beta chain) came from a study of T cell responses to AZD1222 COVID-19 vaccine. Study-wide points: Among those given AZD1222, only five to seven were seropositive at baseline.

The assay was immunoSEQ multiplex PCR, and TCRdb's table has in-frame clones only and misses some. The sample records more than 100,000 clones, around 87% being singletons. With 3 bases removed from V and 4 bases from J, the gap between germline ends came to 8 bases. CDR3 length: 13 amino acids. Germline values: CDR1 SEHNR, CDR2 FQNEAQ (reference sequence). Of note for this clone: Its antigen is unidentified.

This TCR came from an adult in good health. This chain links TRBV7-9 with TRBJ2-3, with D uncertain. This specimen consisted of peripheral blood, obtained on day 0 of AZD1222 vaccination. The DNA of the CDR3 is TGTGCCAGCAGCTTTTGGGTCGCAGATACGCAGTATTTT. It is translated as CASSFWVADTQYF. Full variable domain (missing parts from reference TRBV7-9 and TRBJ2-3): DTGVSQNPRHKITKRGQNVTFRCDPISEHNRLYWYRQTLGQGPEFLTYFQNEAQLEKSRLLSDRFSAERPKGSFSTLEIQRTEQGDSAMYLCASSFWVADTQYFGPGTRLTVL.